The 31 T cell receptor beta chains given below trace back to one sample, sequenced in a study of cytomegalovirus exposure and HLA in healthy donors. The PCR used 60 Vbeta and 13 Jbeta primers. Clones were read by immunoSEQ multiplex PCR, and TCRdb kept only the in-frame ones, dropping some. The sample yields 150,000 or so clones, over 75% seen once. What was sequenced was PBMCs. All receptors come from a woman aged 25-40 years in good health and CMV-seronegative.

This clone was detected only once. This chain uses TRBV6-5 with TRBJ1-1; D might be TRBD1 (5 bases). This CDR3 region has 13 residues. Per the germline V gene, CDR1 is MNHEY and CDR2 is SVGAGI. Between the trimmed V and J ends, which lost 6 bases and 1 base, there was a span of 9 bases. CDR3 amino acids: CASRSTGNTEAFF. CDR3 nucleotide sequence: TGTGCCAGCAGGTCAACAGGGAACACTGAAGCTTTCTTT.

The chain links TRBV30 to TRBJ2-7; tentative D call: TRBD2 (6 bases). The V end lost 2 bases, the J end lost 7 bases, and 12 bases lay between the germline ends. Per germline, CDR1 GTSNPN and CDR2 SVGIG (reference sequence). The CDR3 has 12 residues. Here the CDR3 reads CAWSISGWEQYF. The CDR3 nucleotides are TGTGCCTGGAGTATAAGCGGGTGGGAGCAGTACTTC.

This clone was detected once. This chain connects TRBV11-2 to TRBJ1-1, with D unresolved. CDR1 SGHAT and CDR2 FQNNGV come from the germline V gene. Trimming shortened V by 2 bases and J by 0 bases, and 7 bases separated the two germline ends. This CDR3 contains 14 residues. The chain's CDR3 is CASSLQLLNTEAFF. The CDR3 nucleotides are TGTGCCAGCAGCTTACAACTACTGAACACTGAAGCTTTCTTT.

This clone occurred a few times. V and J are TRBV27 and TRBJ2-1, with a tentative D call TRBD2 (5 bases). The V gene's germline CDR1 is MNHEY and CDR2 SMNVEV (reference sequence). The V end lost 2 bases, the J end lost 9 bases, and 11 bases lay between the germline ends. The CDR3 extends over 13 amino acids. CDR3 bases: TGTGCCAGCAGTTTAAACTCGGCGGGTGAGCAGTTCTTC. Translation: CASSLNSAGEQFF.

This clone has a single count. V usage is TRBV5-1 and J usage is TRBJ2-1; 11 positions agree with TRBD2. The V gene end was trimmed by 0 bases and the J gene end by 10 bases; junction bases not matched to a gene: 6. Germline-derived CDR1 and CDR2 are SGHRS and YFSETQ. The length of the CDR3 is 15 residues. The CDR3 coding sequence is TGCGCCAGCAGCTTGGTGCCTAGCGGGGGGACCGAGCAGTTCTTC. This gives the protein CASSLVPSGGTEQFF.

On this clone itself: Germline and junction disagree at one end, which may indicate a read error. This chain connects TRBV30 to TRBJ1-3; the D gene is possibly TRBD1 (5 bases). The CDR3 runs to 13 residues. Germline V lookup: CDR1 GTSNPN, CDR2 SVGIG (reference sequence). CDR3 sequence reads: CAWNRMNGDTIYF. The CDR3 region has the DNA TGTGCCTGGAACAGGATGAATGGAGACACCATATATTTT.

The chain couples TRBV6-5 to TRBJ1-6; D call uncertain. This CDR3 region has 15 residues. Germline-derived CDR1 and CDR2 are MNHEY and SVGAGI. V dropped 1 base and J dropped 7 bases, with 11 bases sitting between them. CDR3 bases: TGTGCCAGCAGTTACTTCGGACTGAAGAATTCACCCCTCCACTTT. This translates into CASSYFGLKNSPLHF.

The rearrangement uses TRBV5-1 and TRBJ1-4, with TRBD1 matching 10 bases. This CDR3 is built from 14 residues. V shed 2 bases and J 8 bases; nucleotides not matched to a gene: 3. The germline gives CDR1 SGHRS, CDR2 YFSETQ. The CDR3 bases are TGCGCCAGCAGCTTCGGGACAGGGGACGAAAAACTGTTTTTT. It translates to CASSFGTGDEKLFF.

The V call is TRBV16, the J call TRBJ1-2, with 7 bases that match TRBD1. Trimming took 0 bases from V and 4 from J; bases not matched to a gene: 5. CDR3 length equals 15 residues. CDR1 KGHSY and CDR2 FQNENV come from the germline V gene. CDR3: CASSQSTGVIYGYTF. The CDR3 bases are TGTGCCAGCAGCCAATCTACAGGGGTGATCTATGGCTACACCTTC.

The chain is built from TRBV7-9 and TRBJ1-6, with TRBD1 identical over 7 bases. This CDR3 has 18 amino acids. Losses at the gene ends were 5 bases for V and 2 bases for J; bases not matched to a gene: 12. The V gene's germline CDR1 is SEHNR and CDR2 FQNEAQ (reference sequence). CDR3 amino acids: CASSPSLGQGAYNSPLHF. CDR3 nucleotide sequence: TGTGCCAGCAGCCCATCGTTGGGTCAGGGGGCCTATAATTCACCCCTCCACTTT.

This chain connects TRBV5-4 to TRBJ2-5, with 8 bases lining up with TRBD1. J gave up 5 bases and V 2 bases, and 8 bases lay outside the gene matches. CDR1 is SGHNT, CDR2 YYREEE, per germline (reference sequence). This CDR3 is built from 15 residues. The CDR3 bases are TGTGCCAGCAGCTTAAGGACAGGGCCGGGTGAGACCCAGTACTTC. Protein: CASSLRTGPGETQYF. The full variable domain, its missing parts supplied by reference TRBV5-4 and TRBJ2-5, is ETGVTQSPTHLIKTRGQQVTLRCSSQSGHNTVSWYQQALGQGPQFIFQYYREEENGRGNFPPRFSGLQFPNYSSELNVNALELDDSALYLCASSLRTGPGETQYFGPGTRLLVL.

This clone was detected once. CDR3 coding DNA: TGTGCCACCAGCATAAGGCGCACAGCTGATCAGCCCCAGCATTTT. Its protein is CATSIRRTADQPQHF. The chain links TRBV15 to TRBJ1-5; D not resolved. The CDR3 is 15 residues long. Germline V gives CDR1 LNHNV, CDR2 YYDKDF (reference sequence). Trimming cost V 4 bases and J 5 bases, with 15 bases left between them. Combining the CDR3 with reference TRBV15 and TRBJ1-5 gives the whole variable domain DAMVIQNPRYQVTQFGKPVTLSCSQTLNHNVMYWYQQKSSQAPKLLFHYYDKDFNNEADTPDNFQSRRPNTSFCFLDIRSPGLGDTAMYLCATSIRRTADQPQHFGDGTRLSIL.

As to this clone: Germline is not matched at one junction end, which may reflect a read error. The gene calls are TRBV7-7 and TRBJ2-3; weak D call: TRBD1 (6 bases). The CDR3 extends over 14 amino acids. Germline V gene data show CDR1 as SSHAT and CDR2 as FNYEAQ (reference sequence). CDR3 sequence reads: CASSLTGLADTQYF. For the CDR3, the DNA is TGTGCTAGCAGCTTAACAGGGTTGGCAGATACGCAGTATTTT.

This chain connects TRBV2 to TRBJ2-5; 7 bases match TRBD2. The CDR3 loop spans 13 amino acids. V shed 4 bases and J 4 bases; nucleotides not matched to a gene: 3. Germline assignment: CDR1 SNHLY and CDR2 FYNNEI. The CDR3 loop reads CASSASGGETQYF. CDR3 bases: TGTGCCAGCAGTGCGTCGGGGGGAGAGACCCAGTACTTC.

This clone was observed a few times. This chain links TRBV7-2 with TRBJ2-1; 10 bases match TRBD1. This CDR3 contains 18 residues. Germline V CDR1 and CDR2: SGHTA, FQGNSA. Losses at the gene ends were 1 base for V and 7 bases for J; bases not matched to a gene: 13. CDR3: CASSLGWSGGTGANEQFF. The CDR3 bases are TGTGCCAGCAGCTTAGGGTGGTCTGGTGGGACAGGGGCGAATGAGCAGTTCTTC.

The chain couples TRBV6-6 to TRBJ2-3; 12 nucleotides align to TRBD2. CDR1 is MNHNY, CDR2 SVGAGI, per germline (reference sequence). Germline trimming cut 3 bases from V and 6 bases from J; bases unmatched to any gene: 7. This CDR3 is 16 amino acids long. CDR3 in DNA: TGTGCCAGCAGTTATGGGCTAGCGGGGGGGGCGGATACGCAGTATTTT. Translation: CASSYGLAGGADTQYF.

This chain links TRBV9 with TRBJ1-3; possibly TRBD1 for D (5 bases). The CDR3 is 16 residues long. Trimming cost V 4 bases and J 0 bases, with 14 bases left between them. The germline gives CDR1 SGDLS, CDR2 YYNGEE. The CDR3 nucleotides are TGTGCCAGCAGCCTGGAGGGGTGGGCCTCTGGAAACACCATATATTTT. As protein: CASSLEGWASGNTIYF.

The CDR3 nucleotides read TGCGCCAGCAGCAGAGAGGGAGGGAGACAGGGGGCCTACGAGCAGTACTTC. Its protein is CASSREGGRQGAYEQYF. The chain couples TRBV5-1 to TRBJ2-7; 9 bases align to TRBD1. Germline V gene lookup returns CDR1 SGHRS and CDR2 YFSETQ. CDR3 length equals 17 residues. V dropped 4 bases and J dropped 2; count of bases not matched to a gene: 13. Looking up the rest from reference TRBV5-1 and TRBJ2-7 gives the full variable domain: KAGVTQTPRYLIKTRGQQVTLSCSPISGHRSVSWYQQTPGQGLQFLFEYFSETQRNKGNFPGRFSGRQFSNSRSEMNVSTLELGDSALYLCASSREGGRQGAYEQYFGPGTRLTVT.

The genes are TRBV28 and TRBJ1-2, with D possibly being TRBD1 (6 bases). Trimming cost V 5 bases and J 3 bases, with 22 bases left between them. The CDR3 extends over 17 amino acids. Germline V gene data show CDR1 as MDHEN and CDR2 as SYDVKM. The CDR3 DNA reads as TGTGCCAGCAGTCCCCCGGGGGGCGCCCCTATAGACTATGGCTACACCTTC. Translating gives CASSPPGGAPIDYGYTF.

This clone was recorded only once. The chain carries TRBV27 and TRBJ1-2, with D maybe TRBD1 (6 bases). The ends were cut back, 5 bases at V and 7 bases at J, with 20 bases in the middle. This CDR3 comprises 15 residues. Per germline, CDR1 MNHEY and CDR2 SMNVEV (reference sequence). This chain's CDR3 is CASSTQEGGRSGYTF. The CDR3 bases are TGTGCCAGCAGTACCCAAGAGGGGGGGCGCAGTGGCTACACCTTC.

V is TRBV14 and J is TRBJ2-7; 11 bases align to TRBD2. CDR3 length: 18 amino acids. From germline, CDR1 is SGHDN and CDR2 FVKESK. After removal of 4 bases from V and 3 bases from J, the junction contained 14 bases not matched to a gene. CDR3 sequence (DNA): TGTGCCAGCAGCCCCCACGCGCCGACTAGCGGGGACAACTACGAGCAGTACTTC. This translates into CASSPHAPTSGDNYEQYF.

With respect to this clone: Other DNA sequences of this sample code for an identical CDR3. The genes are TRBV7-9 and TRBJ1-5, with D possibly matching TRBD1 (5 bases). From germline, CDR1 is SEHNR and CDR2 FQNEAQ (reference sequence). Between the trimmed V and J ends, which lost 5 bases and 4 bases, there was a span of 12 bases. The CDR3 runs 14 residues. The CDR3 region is CASSPTGGNQPQHF. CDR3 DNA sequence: TGTGCCAGCAGCCCAACCGGGGGTAATCAGCCCCAGCATTTT.

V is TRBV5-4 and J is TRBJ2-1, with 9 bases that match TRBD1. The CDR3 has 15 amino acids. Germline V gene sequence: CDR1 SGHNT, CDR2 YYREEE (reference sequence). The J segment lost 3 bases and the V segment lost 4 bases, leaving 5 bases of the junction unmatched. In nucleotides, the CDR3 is TGTGCCAGCAGCCGCGGACAGGGGCTCTACAATGAGCAGTTCTTC. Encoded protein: CASSRGQGLYNEQFF.

The CDR3 spells CASSLVAGANVLTF. The DNA of the CDR3 is TGCGCCAGCAGCTTGGTAGCTGGGGCCAACGTCCTGACTTTC. The chain couples TRBV5-1 to TRBJ2-6; D not certain. The CDR3 runs 14 residues. Germline CDR1 reads SGHRS; CDR2 reads YFSETQ. Trimming took off 0 bases at V and 2 bases at J, with 3 bases between the two ends.

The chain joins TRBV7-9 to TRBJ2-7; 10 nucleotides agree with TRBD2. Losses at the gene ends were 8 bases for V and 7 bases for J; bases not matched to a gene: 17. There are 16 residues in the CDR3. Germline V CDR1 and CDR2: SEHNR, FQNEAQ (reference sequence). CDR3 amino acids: CASVRGAAGGIWEQYF. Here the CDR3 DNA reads TGTGCCAGCGTCCGAGGGGCAGCGGGGGGGATTTGGGAGCAGTACTTC.

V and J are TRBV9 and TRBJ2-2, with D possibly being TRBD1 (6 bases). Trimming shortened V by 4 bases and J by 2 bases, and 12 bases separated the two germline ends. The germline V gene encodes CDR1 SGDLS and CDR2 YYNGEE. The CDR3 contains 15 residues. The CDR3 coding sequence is TGTGCCAGCAGCCCGACAGGATACAACACCGGGGAGCTGTTTTTT. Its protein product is CASSPTGYNTGELFF.

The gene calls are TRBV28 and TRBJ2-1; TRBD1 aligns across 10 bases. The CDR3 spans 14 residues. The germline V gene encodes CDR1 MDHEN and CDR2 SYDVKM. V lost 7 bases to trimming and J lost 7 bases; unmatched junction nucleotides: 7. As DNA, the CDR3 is TGTGCCAGCACCGGGACAGGGGCACGGAATGAGCAGTTCTTC. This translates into CASTGTGARNEQFF.

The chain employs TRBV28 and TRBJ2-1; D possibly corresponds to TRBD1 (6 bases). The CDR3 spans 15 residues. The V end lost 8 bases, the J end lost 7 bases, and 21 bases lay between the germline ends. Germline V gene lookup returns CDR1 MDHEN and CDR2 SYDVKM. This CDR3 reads CASLKNPQGPNEQFF. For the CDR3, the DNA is TGTGCCAGCCTGAAAAATCCTCAGGGGCCGAATGAGCAGTTCTTC.

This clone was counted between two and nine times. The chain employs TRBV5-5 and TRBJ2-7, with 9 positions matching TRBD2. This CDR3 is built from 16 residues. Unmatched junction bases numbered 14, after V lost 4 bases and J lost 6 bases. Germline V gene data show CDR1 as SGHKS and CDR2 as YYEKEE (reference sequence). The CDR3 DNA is TGTGCCAGCAGCCGCATTTTAAGCGGGGGGAGCGGCGAGCAGTACTTC. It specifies CASSRILSGGSGEQYF.

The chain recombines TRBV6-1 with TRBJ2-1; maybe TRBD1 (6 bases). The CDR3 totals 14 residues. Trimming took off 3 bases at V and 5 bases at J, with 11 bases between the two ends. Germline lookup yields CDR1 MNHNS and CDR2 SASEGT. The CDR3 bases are TGTGCCAGCAGTGAGCAGGGGCAAAACAATGAGCAGTTCTTC. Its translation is CASSEQGQNNEQFF.

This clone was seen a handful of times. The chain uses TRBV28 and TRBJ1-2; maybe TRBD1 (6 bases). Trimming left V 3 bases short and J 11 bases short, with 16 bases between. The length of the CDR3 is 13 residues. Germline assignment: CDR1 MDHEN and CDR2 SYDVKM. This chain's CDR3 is CASSLSQGRGYTF. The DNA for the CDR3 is TGTGCCAGCAGTTTGAGCCAGGGGAGGGGTTACACCTTC.